The entry below gives a single T cell receptor beta chain sequence along with its context. No cognate antigen has been identified for it. No much larger clone is present one base from it, and per-base qualities are unavailable. This entry comes from a study of Ad26.COV2.S vaccination and SARS-CoV-2 variants (dated by TCRdb to 2020 to 2023). For the study in its entirety: Donors in the vaccine arm were drawn from COV1001, a phase I-IIa trial of Ad26.COV2.S in healthy adults that was multicentre, randomized, double-blind and placebo-controlled. Dosing of Ad26.COV2.S was intramuscular, at either 5x10^10 or 1x10^11 viral particles, delivered as one shot or as two shots spaced 56 days apart. TCRbeta repertoire sequencing served as the tool for gauging how specific and how broad the SARS-CoV-2-reactive T cell receptors were following Ad26.COV2.S vaccination. The TCR-sequenced set comprised about 32 samples: approximately 19 Ad26.COV2.S vaccine recipients, 5 placebo recipients and 8 SARS-CoV-2 convalescent individuals. Trial participants were randomized into five groups of five: low-dose or high-dose Ad26.COV2.S given once or twice, or placebo on both occasions. Blinding of investigators to trial group allocation was maintained during experiments and outcome assessment. Summary of the overall study and its limitations: After vaccination, spike-specific CD8+ and CD4+ T cell responses were reported to show substantial breadth. Comparable non-spike TCR breadth was observed between vaccine and placebo recipients, consistent with only spike being contained in the vaccine. It was noted by the authors that total T cell responses may have been underestimated by the TCR breadth and depth analyses. The study was not powered to compare responses between vaccine doses or regimens. Ad26.COV2.S recipients had higher spike-specific TCR breadth than placebo recipients (P = 0.0014).

There are 10 amino acids in the CDR3, from cysteine to phenylalanine inclusive. The only DNA kept is the CDR3, 30 bases in frame from the first base. According to the study, the label for this sample's treatment or condition signals: some 20 received Ad26.COV2.S at low or high dose, single or two shots; roughly five received placebo; per-sample allocation not given. For vaccine and placebo recipients, the sequenced repertoires came from samples collected on day 63 after the first injection. Cohort 1b enrolled roughly 25 adults aged 18-55 years at a single site in Boston, USA, between 29 July and 7 August 2020. Ad26.COV2.S was a replication-incompetent adenovirus type 26 vector that expressed a prefusion-stabilized SARS-CoV-2 spike protein derived from the original Wuhan strain. The immunoSEQ Assay was the method used to sequence TCRbeta CDR3 regions. After extraction, genomic DNA underwent amplification by bias-controlled multiplex PCR, followed by high-throughput sequencing. The published analysis was carried out like this. To quantify the absolute abundance of each unique TCRbeta CDR3 region, sequences were collapsed and filtered. T cell fraction was estimated by normalization of TCRbeta template counts to usable DNA, with usable DNA being measured through amplification of reference genes present in all nucleated cells. Repertoire TCRs were annotated as SARS-CoV-2-specific when V gene, CDR3 amino acid sequence and J gene were exactly matched to a known reactive TCR set. The reference SARS-CoV-2 TCR set was derived from MIRA and filtered for enrichment in COVID-19-positive ImmuneCODE repertoires, a step that removed public or cross-reactive TCRs. Using the MIRA antigens, annotated TCRs were further analysed by specific ORF or by position within an ORF. Breadth was defined as the number of annotated unique rearrangements divided by the total number of unique productive rearrangements, and depth was defined as the summed frequency of the annotated unique rearrangements. Two-sided Wilcoxon rank-sum tests were used to compare TCR breadth between groups. The table comes from immuneACCESS by way of TCRdb, which keeps in-frame sequences with V and J called. Part of the clones is missing from these tables; in studies checked, under half for an unresolved V gene and the rest for unknown reasons. V and J calls and clone size are as listed in that table; D and trimming were resolved from the DNA. The sample contains about 480,000 clones, around 88% of them found a single time. Roughly 13% of the sample is taken by the ten largest.

The sequencing here drew on peripheral blood, taken in a trial of Ad26.COV2.S vaccine versus placebo. This TCR was sampled from a person between 18 and 59 years old who received the Ad26.COV2.S COVID-19 vaccine or a placebo. In this chain, TRBV21-1 is recombined with TRBJ2-1; the D call TRBD1 from the table was never checked on the DNA. TRBV21-1 has pseudogene status. For the CDR3, the sequence is CASSVCRQFF. DNA sequence: TGTGCCAGCAGCGTGTGCAGGCAGTTCTTC.